These T cell receptor beta chains were read from a single sample in a study of blood T cells in healthy people across ages. TCRdb used MiXCR to reprocess the 5' RACE reads, holding one entry per CDR3 protein. The sample lists fewer than 1,000,000 distinct CDR3 sequences; about 45% were seen once. The specimen sequenced was blood. The receptors were gathered from an elderly man in good health. Each CDR3 is given with its conserved first and last residue. D genes are given only for firm matches. A clone size is listed for some rows: how often the clone was seen (once, few, many), or a class if it is expanded.

once	TRBV20-1	TRBD1	TRBJ2-3	TGCAGTGCTAGGCCCCGACAGGGGTATGTCACAGATACGCAGTATTTT	CSARPRQGYVTDTQYF
few	TRBV3-1	TRBD2	TRBJ2-5	TGTGCCAGCAGCCAAAGTGGTAGCGGGAGGGCCGGGGAGACCCAGTACTTC	CASSQSGSGRAGETQYF
-	TRBV20-1	TRBD2	TRBJ2-7	TGCAGTGCCGGGACTAGCCAAACCTACGAGCAGTACTTC	CSAGTSQTYEQYF
-	TRBV7-3	-	TRBJ2-1	TGTGCCAGCAGCCCCGCGGAGGGTCCACCCTTGTCCTGCAATGAGCAGTTCTTC	CASSPAEGPPLSCNEQFF
few	TRBV20-1	TRBD1	TRBJ2-1	TGCAGTGCTCGACCGGACAGGGGTGATGAGCAGTTCTTC	CSARPDRGDEQFF
-	TRBV27	TRBD1	TRBJ1-5	TGTGCCAGCGCCTCAGGGGGCTCAGGAAATCAGCCCCAGCATTTT	CASASGGSGNQPQHF
-	TRBV7-2	-	TRBJ2-2	TGTGCCAGCAGCCTAAGCGCCACCGGGGAGCTGTTTTTT	CASSLSATGELFF
few	TRBV20-1	-	TRBJ1-2	TGCGGTGCTAGCAGTGAGCAAACCCATGGCTACACCTTC	CGASSEQTHGYTF
-	TRBV29-1	-	TRBJ2-1	TGCAGCGTTCCAGGGCCGAGCTCCTACAATGAGCAGTTCTTC	CSVPGPSSYNEQFF
-	TRBV20-1	TRBD2	TRBJ2-1	TGCAGTGCTAGTCTCACTAGCGGGGGACATTACAATGAGCAGTTCTTC	CSASLTSGGHYNEQFF
few	TRBV12-3/TRBV12-4	-	TRBJ2-3	TGTACCAGCAGCCCCGGGAACACAGATACGCAGTATTTT	CTSSPGNTDTQYF
-	TRBV25-1	-	TRBJ1-2	TGTGCCACCCGGGACATTTATGGCTACACCTTC	CATRDIYGYTF
-	TRBV6-5	-	TRBJ2-1	TGTGCCAGCAGTTTAGGACCCACGTCCTACAATGAGCAGTTCTTC	CASSLGPTSYNEQFF